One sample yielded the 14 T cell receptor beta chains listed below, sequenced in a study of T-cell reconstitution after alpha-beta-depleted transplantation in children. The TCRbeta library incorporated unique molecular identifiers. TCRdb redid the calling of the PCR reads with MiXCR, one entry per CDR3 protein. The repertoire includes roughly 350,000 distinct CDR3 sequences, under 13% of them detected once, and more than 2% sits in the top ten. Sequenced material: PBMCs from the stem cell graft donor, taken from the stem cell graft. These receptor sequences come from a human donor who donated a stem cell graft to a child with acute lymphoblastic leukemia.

CDR3 sequence reads: CASSHPDEQVYEQYF. The CDR3 DNA reads as TGTGCCAGCAGCCACCCGGACGAGCAGGTCTACGAGCAGTACTTC. The chain is built from TRBV7-9 and TRBJ2-7; the D is unclear. The CDR3 extends over 15 amino acids. Trimming shortened V by 5 bases and J by 3 bases, and 17 bases separated the two germline ends. CDR1 is SEHNR, CDR2 FQNEAQ, per germline (reference sequence).

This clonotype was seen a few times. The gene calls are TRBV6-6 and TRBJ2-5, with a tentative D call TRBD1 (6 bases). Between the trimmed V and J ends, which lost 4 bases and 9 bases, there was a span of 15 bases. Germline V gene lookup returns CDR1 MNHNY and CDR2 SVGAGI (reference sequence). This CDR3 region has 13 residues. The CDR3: CASSLGVPGAQYF. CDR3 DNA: TGTGCCAGCAGTTTAGGGGTTCCAGGGGCCCAGTACTTC.

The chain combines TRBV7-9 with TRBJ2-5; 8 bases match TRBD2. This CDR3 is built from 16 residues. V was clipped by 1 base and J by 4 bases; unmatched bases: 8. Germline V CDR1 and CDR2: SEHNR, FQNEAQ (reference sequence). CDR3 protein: CASSLDLAGSLETQYF. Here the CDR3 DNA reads TGTGCCAGCAGCTTAGACTTAGCGGGAAGTTTAGAGACCCAGTACTTC.

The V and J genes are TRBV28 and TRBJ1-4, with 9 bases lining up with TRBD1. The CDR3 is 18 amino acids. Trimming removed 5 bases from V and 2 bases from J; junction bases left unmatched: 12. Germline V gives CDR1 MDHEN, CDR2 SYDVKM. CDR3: CASSRPPDRGITNEKLFF. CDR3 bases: TGTGCCAGCAGTCGACCCCCTGACAGGGGGATCACTAATGAAAAACTGTTTTTT.

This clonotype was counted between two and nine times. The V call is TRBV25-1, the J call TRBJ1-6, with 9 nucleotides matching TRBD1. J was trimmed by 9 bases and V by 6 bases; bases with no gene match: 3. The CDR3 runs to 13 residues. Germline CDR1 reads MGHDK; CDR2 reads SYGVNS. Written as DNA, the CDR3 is TGTGCCAGCAGAAGGGACAGGGTTTCACCCCTCCACTTT. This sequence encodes CASRRDRVSPLHF.

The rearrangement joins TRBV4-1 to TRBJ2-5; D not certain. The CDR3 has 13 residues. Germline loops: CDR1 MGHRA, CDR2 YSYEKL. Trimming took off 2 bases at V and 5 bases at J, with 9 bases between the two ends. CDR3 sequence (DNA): TGCGCCAGCAGCCAAATTTTGGGGGAGACCCAGTACTTC. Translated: CASSQILGETQYF.

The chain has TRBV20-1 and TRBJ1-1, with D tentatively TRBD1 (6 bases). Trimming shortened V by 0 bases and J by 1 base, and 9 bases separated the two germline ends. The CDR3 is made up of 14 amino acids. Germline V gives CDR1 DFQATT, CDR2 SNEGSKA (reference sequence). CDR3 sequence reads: CSARDPGANTEAFF. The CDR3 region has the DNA TGCAGTGCTAGAGATCCGGGGGCGAACACTGAAGCTTTCTTT.

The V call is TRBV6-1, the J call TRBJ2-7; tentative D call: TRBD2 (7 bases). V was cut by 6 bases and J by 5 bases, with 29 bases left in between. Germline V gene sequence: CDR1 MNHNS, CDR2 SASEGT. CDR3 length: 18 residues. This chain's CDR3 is CASSPLGAGALRGDEQYF. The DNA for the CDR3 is TGTGCCAGCAGCCCCCTGGGGGCGGGGGCCTTACGAGGAGACGAGCAGTACTTC.

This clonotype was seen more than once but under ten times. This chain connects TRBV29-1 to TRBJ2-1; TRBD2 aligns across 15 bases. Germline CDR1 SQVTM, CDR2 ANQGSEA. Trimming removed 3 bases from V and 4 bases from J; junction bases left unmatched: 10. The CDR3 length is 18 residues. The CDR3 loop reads CSVDQRTSGRAVYNEQFF. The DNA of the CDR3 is TGCAGCGTTGACCAAAGGACTAGCGGGAGGGCCGTTTACAATGAGCAGTTCTTC.

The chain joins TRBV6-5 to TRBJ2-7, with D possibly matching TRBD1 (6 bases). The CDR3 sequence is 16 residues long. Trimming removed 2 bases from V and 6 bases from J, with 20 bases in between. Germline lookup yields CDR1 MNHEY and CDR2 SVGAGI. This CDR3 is CASSYHWTAPTREQYF. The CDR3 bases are TGTGCCAGCAGTTACCACTGGACAGCCCCAACCCGCGAGCAGTACTTC.

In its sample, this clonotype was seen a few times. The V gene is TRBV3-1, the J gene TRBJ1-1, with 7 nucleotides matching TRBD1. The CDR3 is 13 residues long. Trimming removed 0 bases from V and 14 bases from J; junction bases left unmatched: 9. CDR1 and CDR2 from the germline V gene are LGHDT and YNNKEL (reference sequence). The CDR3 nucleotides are TGTGCCAGCAGCCAAGATTGGCAGGGGGGGTCGTTCTTT. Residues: CASSQDWQGGSFF.

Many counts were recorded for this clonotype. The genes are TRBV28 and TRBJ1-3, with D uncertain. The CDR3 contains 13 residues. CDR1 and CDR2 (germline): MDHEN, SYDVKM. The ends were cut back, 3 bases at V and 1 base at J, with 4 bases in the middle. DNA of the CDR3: TGTGCCAGCAGTTTTTCGTCTGGAAACACCATATATTTT. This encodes CASSFSSGNTIYF.

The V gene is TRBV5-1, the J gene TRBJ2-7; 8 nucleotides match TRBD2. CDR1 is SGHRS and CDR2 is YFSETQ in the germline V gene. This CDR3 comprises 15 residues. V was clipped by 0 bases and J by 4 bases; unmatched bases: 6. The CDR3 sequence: CASSLDLTSGYEQYF. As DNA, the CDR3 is TGCGCCAGCAGCTTGGATCTTACTAGCGGATACGAGCAGTACTTC.

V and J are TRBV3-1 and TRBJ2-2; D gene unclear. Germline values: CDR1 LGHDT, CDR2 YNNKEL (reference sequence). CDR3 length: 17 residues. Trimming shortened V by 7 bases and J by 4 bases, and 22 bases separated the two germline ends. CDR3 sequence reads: CASTKDVGVVGTGELFF. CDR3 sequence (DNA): TGTGCCAGCACCAAAGATGTGGGTGTAGTCGGCACCGGGGAGCTGTTTTTT. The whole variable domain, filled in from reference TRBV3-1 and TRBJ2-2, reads DTAVSQTPKYLVTQMGNDKSIKCEQNLGHDTMYWYKQDSKKFLKIMFSYNNKELIINETVPNRFSPKSPDKAHLNLHINSLELGDSAVYFCASTKDVGVVGTGELFFGEGSRLTVL.